This entry lists 20 T cell receptor beta chains sequenced from one sample in a study of T-cell memory formation after mild COVID-19. TCRdb re-analysed the 5' RACE reads in MiXCR, keeping a single row per CDR3 protein. Of a few hundred thousand distinct CDR3 sequences detected, less than 25% appear once; the ten largest clones hold approximately 8%. The sample consisted of PBMCs or a T cell subset sorted from them (not recorded which). The receptors shown here come from an adult woman who had mild COVID-19 (a few samples of this study predate the infection). Cell type and time point are not known.

The sample holds a few counts of this clonotype. The chain links TRBV11-2 to TRBJ2-7; 10 positions agree with TRBD1. V gave up 5 bases and J gave up 11 bases; unmatched junction bases: 6. The CDR3 consists of 12 residues. The germline gives CDR1 SGHAT, CDR2 FQNNGV. The DNA for the CDR3 is TGTGCCAGCAGCATGGAGGGACAGGGGAAGTACTTC. The encoded protein is CASSMEGQGKYF.

The chain uses TRBV5-6 and TRBJ1-2, with D maybe TRBD1 (6 bases). The V gene lost 0 bases and the J gene lost 2 bases, with 11 bases spanning the gap. This CDR3 is 15 amino acids long. Germline V lookup: CDR1 SGHDT, CDR2 YYEEEE. CDR3 amino acids: CASSLVSGANYGYTF. The CDR3, as DNA: TGTGCCAGCAGCTTGGTTTCAGGGGCAAACTATGGCTACACCTTC. Together with reference TRBV5-6 and TRBJ1-2, the CDR3 gives the full variable domain: DAGVTQSPTHLIKTRGQQVTLRCSPKSGHDTVSWYQQALGQGPQFIFQYYEEEERQRGNFPDRFSGHQFPNYSSELNVNALLLGDSALYLCASSLVSGANYGYTFGSGTRLTVV.

The rearrangement uses TRBV6-5 and TRBJ2-7; a weak D match, TRBD1 (6 bases). The CDR3 has 15 amino acids. V was cut by 0 bases and J by 3 bases, with 12 bases left in between. Germline assignment: CDR1 MNHEY and CDR2 SVGAGI. CDR3: CASSYSADRYYEQYF. For the CDR3, the DNA is TGTGCCAGCAGTTACTCGGCGGACAGATACTACGAGCAGTACTTC.

The chain joins TRBV7-2 to TRBJ2-1; 9 nucleotides align to TRBD2. The CDR3 totals 14 residues. Germline V lookup: CDR1 SGHTA, CDR2 FQGNSA. V lost 6 bases to trimming and J lost 4 bases; unmatched junction nucleotides: 4. The CDR3 nucleotides read TGTGCCAGCAGAAGGACTAGCGATTACAATGAGCAGTTCTTC. It is translated as CASRRTSDYNEQFF.

The V call is TRBV11-2, the J call TRBJ1-1; the D is unclear. Germline CDR1 and CDR2: SGHAT and FQNNGV. CDR3 length: 14 residues. V shed 5 bases and J shed 0 bases, with 10 bases lying between them. CDR3 in DNA: TGTGCCAGCAGCGTCATTTCCATGAACACTGAAGCTTTCTTT. This encodes CASSVISMNTEAFF.

This rearrangement joins TRBV7-2 to TRBJ2-5; the match to TRBD2 covers 8 bases. The germline V gene has CDR1 SGHTA and CDR2 FQGNSA. With 4 bases clipped from V and 2 bases from J, the junction kept 6 bases outside the gene matches. The length of the CDR3 is 15 residues. CDR3 nucleotide sequence: TGTGCCAGCAGCTCCTCGGGGGGGCCACAAGAGACCCAGTACTTC. Its translation: CASSSSGGPQETQYF.

V is TRBV4-2 and J is TRBJ1-3; D possibly corresponds to TRBD1 (6 bases). Germline values: CDR1 LGHNA, CDR2 YNFKEQ. The V end was cut by 1 base, the J end by 2 bases, with 9 bases between. CDR3 length: 15 amino acids. CDR3 nucleotide sequence: TGTGCCAGCAGCCAAGTAGGGGGGGCTGGAAACACCATATATTTT. It codes for CASSQVGGAGNTIYF.

J is TRBJ2-3 and V is TRBV27; possibly TRBD2 for D (6 bases). V lost 4 bases and J 2 bases, leaving 13 bases between the germline ends. The CDR3 has 15 amino acids. Germline V lookup: CDR1 MNHEY, CDR2 SMNVEV (reference sequence). CDR3 residues: CASSSPGLFTDTQYF. As DNA, the CDR3 is TGTGCCAGCAGTTCACCGGGACTCTTCACAGATACGCAGTATTTT.

This clonotype has only a few counts. This chain joins TRBV7-2 and TRBJ2-7; TRBD2 matches at 7 bases. V lost 5 bases, J lost 0 bases, and 19 bases stayed unmatched. The CDR3 has 19 residues. The germline V gene encodes CDR1 SGHTA and CDR2 FQGNSA. The CDR3 loop reads CASSLLGIELAVSSYEQYF. The CDR3 DNA reads as TGTGCCAGCAGCCTATTAGGAATTGAGCTAGCGGTTAGCTCCTACGAGCAGTACTTC.

The V and J genes are TRBV9 and TRBJ2-3; 8 bases map to TRBD1. V gave up 0 bases and J gave up 0 bases; unmatched junction bases: 3. Germline values: CDR1 SGDLS, CDR2 YYNGEE. CDR3 length: 16 amino acids. CDR3 in amino acids: CASSVVGTGSTDTQYF. CDR3 DNA: TGTGCCAGCAGCGTAGTAGGGACAGGTAGCACAGATACGCAGTATTTT.

This clonotype was detected only a few times. The chain employs TRBV15 and TRBJ1-1, with D possibly matching TRBD1 (5 bases). The CDR3 contains 13 residues. V was cut by 5 bases and J by 6 bases, with 13 bases left in between. The V gene's germline CDR1 is LNHNV and CDR2 YYDKDF (reference sequence). The CDR3 nucleotides read TGTGCCACCAGCGAAACTGGGACTTCTGAAGCTTTCTTT. It codes for CATSETGTSEAFF.

This clonotype was counted once. The genes are TRBV10-3 and TRBJ1-1; D possibly corresponds to TRBD1 (5 bases). Looked up from germline, CDR1 is ENHRY and CDR2 is SYGVKD. The CDR3 has 14 residues. V shed 0 bases and J shed 4 bases, with 9 bases lying between them. CDR3 nucleotides: TGTGCCATCAGTGAGTCGGGGGAAATCACTGAAGCTTTCTTT. This encodes CAISESGEITEAFF.

This chain connects TRBV7-9 to TRBJ2-1; possibly TRBD1 or TRBD2 for D (6 bases each). In germline, CDR1 is SEHNR, CDR2 FQNEAQ (reference sequence). The CDR3 length is 16 residues. V lost 5 bases and J lost 5, with 19 bases in between. The CDR3 sequence: CASSPSEGVPNNEQFF. In DNA, the CDR3 is TGTGCCAGCAGCCCCTCGGAGGGGGTACCGAACAATGAGCAGTTCTTC. The variable domain in full, completed from reference TRBV7-9 and TRBJ2-1, reads DTGVSQNPRHKITKRGQNVTFRCDPISEHNRLYWYRQTLGQGPEFLTYFQNEAQLEKSRLLSDRFSAERPKGSFSTLEIQRTEQGDSAMYLCASSPSEGVPNNEQFFGPGTRLTVL.

The rearrangement links TRBV25-1 to TRBJ2-1, with D unclear. The V gene's germline CDR1 is MGHDK and CDR2 SYGVNS. V lost 3 bases, J lost 4 bases, and 13 bases lay in between. This CDR3 comprises 15 residues. Here the CDR3 reads CASSDRVIGYNEQFF. CDR3 nucleotide sequence: TGTGCCAGCAGTGATCGGGTCATAGGATACAATGAGCAGTTCTTC.

This rearrangement joins TRBV5-1 to TRBJ1-1; TRBD1 is a possible D gene (5 bases). V was cut by 0 bases and J by 0 bases, with 15 bases left in between. CDR1 is SGHRS, CDR2 YFSETQ, per germline. This CDR3 has 17 amino acids. CDR3 nucleotide sequence: TGCGCCAGCAGCTTGGCGGGCACAGGACCCTTGAACACTGAAGCTTTCTTT. Its protein is CASSLAGTGPLNTEAFF. Combining the CDR3 with reference TRBV5-1 and TRBJ1-1 gives the whole variable domain KAGVTQTPRYLIKTRGQQVTLSCSPISGHRSVSWYQQTPGQGLQFLFEYFSETQRNKGNFPGRFSGRQFSNSRSEMNVSTLELGDSALYLCASSLAGTGPLNTEAFFGQGTRLTVV.

The CDR3 reads CASSPRDRGYGYTF. In DNA form, the CDR3 reads TGTGCCAGCTCACCACGAGACAGGGGCTATGGCTACACCTTC. The V gene is TRBV18, the J gene TRBJ1-2, with 8 bases aligning to TRBD1. From germline, CDR1 is KGHSH and CDR2 LQKENI. The CDR3 loop spans 14 amino acids. The junction had 2 bases not matched to a gene; V was cut back by 1 base and J by 4 bases.

The chain combines TRBV5-1 with TRBJ1-1; 12 bases agree with TRBD1. Germline assignment: CDR1 SGHRS and CDR2 YFSETQ. V shed 5 bases, J shed 9 bases, and the junction held 11 bases outside the gene matches. This CDR3 is 15 amino acids long. The CDR3 spells CASSTGTGGVRQAFF. In nucleotides, the CDR3 is TGCGCCAGCAGTACCGGGACAGGGGGCGTCAGGCAAGCTTTCTTT.

This sequence joins TRBV28 and TRBJ2-5; 11 bases are shared with TRBD2. V dropped 3 bases and J dropped 2; count of bases not matched to a gene: 5. CDR1 is MDHEN and CDR2 is SYDVKM in the germline V gene. The CDR3 runs to 16 residues. The CDR3 DNA follows: TGTGCCAGCAGTTTGGGACTAGCGGCCAATCAAGAGACCCAGTACTTC. Translating gives CASSLGLAANQETQYF. The full variable domain, with the rest looked up from reference TRBV28 and TRBJ2-5, is DVKVTQSSRYLVKRTGEKVFLECVQDMDHENMFWYRQDPGLGLRLIYFSYDVKMKEKGDIPEGYSVSREKKERFSLILESASTNQTSMYLCASSLGLAANQETQYFGPGTRLLVL.

A few counts support this clonotype. The V gene is TRBV5-1, the J gene TRBJ2-7, with 16 nucleotides matching TRBD2. This CDR3 contains 16 residues. Germline loops: CDR1 SGHRS, CDR2 YFSETQ. Losses at the gene ends were 3 bases for V and 2 bases for J; bases not matched to a gene: 2. CDR3 sequence (DNA): TGCGCCAGCAGCTCGGGACTAGCGGGGGGGCCCTACGAGCAGTACTTC. Protein: CASSSGLAGGPYEQYF.

This clonotype was recorded a few times. The V call is TRBV24-1, the J call TRBJ2-2; TRBD1 matches 7 bases. The CDR3 is made up of 18 amino acids. The V and J ends lost 4 bases and 0 bases, in that order; junction bases with no gene match: 10. Per germline, CDR1 KGHDR and CDR2 SFDVKD. The CDR3 DNA sequence: TGTGCCACCAGTGACCGGGACAGCCTTCTTCCGAACACCGGGGAGCTGTTTTTT. Translated: CATSDRDSLLPNTGELFF.